These 29 T cell receptor beta chains were all obtained from the same sample, sequenced in a study of cytomegalovirus exposure and HLA in healthy donors. It was with 60 Vbeta and 13 Jbeta primers that the PCR ran. Sequencing was performed with immunoSEQ multiplex PCR; in TCRdb, only in-frame clones are kept and a portion is missing. The sample carries over 150,000 clones, roughly 84% recorded once. The sample comprised PBMCs. These receptors came from a man younger than 40 in good health and CMV-seropositive.

The chain couples TRBV9 to TRBJ2-1; the D gene is possibly TRBD2 (5 bases). The germline gives CDR1 SGDLS, CDR2 YYNGEE. This CDR3 region has 12 residues. The germline V and J ends were trimmed by 0 bases and 10 bases, with 8 bases remaining between them. The DNA of the CDR3 is TGTGCCAGCAGCGTAGTTGAGGGAGAGCAGTTCTTC. Its protein is CASSVVEGEQFF.

The rearrangement uses TRBV6-1 and TRBJ2-2; TRBD2 matches 11 bases. The CDR3 has 15 residues. The trim removed 5 bases at V and 4 bases at J, leaving 3 bases unmatched. Per the germline V gene, CDR1 is MNHNS and CDR2 is SASEGT. CDR3 sequence reads: CASSLLAGGTGELFF. The CDR3 nucleotides read TGTGCCAGCAGTTTGCTAGCGGGAGGCACCGGGGAGCTGTTTTTT.

The chain employs TRBV9 and TRBJ2-1; 7 bases line up with TRBD2. This CDR3 is 17 amino acids long. Germline CDR1 reads SGDLS; CDR2 reads YYNGEE. Trimming removed 0 bases from V and 2 bases from J; junction bases left unmatched: 8. The CDR3 sequence: CASSVAGGSGTYNEQFF. CDR3 in DNA: TGTGCCAGCAGCGTAGCAGGCGGGAGTGGTACCTACAATGAGCAGTTCTTC.

The chain combines TRBV7-2 with TRBJ2-3; no definite D call. Germline V gene lookup returns CDR1 SGHTA and CDR2 FQGNSA. V was clipped by 1 base and J by 2 bases, with 10 bases between them. CDR3 size: 15 residues. The CDR3 loop is CASSLGSSLTDTQYF. The CDR3 DNA is TGTGCCAGCAGCTTAGGAAGTAGCCTCACAGATACGCAGTATTTT.

The V and J genes are TRBV11-2 and TRBJ1-5, with D perhaps matching TRBD1 (6 bases). The V and J ends lost 1 base and 6 bases respectively, with 16 bases between them. There are 16 residues in the CDR3. The germline CDR1 and CDR2 sequences are SGHAT and FQNNGV. This chain's CDR3 is CASSLVAGALGQPQHF. For the CDR3, the DNA is TGTGCCAGCAGCTTAGTCGCGGGGGCTCTGGGTCAGCCCCAGCATTTT.

The chain joins TRBV29-1 to TRBJ2-1; 9 bases align to TRBD1. This CDR3 is 17 amino acids long. The germline V gene encodes CDR1 SQVTM and CDR2 ANQGSEA. With 2 bases clipped from V and 4 bases from J, the junction kept 12 bases outside the gene matches. Here the CDR3 reads CSVENRVGGQGYNEQFF. CDR3 nucleotides: TGCAGCGTTGAAAATAGGGTAGGAGGACAGGGGTACAATGAGCAGTTCTTC.

The chain uses TRBV14 and TRBJ2-7; 7 positions agree with TRBD2. Losses at the gene ends were 6 bases for V and 2 bases for J; bases not matched to a gene: 4. The CDR3 sequence is 13 residues long. Germline CDR1 and CDR2: SGHDN and FVKESK. Here the CDR3 DNA reads TGTGCCAGCAGGCCTAGCGGAGCCTACGAGCAGTACGTC. Its protein product is CASRPSGAYEQYV.

This clone came up once. The rearrangement joins TRBV5-1 to TRBJ2-3; tentative D call: TRBD2 (6 bases). CDR1 and CDR2 from the germline V gene are SGHRS and YFSETQ. The CDR3 loop spans 14 amino acids. V lost 4 bases to trimming and J lost 3 bases, with 12 bases between them. This CDR3 is CASSLGTVTDTQYF. CDR3 bases: TGCGCCAGCAGCCTAGGGACTGTAACAGATACGCAGTATTTT.

V gene TRBV5-1 combines with J gene TRBJ2-1; TRBD2 matches at 11 bases. CDR3 size: 13 residues. Losses at the gene ends were 7 bases for V and 5 bases for J; bases not matched to a gene: 2. CDR1 and CDR2 from the germline V gene are SGHRS and YFSETQ. CDR3 in amino acids: CASATSGDNEQFF. DNA for the CDR3: TGCGCCAGCGCGACTAGCGGGGACAATGAGCAGTTCTTC.

This chain connects TRBV13 to TRBJ1-1, with D possibly matching TRBD1 (5 bases). The germline V gene encodes CDR1 PRHDT and CDR2 FYEKMQ (reference sequence). Trimming removed 0 bases at V and 11 bases at J, with 10 bases between. CDR3 length: 12 amino acids. CDR3 protein: CASSLGNRRAFF. DNA for the CDR3: TGTGCCAGCAGCTTAGGGAACAGGCGGGCTTTCTTT.

This rearrangement joins TRBV4-1 to TRBJ2-5; 7 bases are shared with TRBD1. The V gene end was trimmed by 3 bases and the J gene end by 4 bases; junction bases not matched to a gene: 2. This CDR3 has 13 amino acids. Germline CDR1 reads MGHRA; CDR2 reads YSYEKL. CDR3 coding DNA: TGCGCCAGCAGCCATAACAGGGGAGAGACCCAGTACTTC. It yields the protein CASSHNRGETQYF.

V is TRBV4-1 and J is TRBJ2-7; TRBD1 might be the D (6 bases). The CDR3 runs 16 residues. V dropped 0 bases and J dropped 5 bases, with 17 bases sitting between them. Germline CDR1 MGHRA, CDR2 YSYEKL. Written as DNA, the CDR3 is TGCGCCAGCAGCCAAGATCCGCGTAGGGGGTGGGACGAGCAGTACTTC. It is translated as CASSQDPRRGWDEQYF.

The CDR3 sequence is CASSTYNSGTSGITQYF. As DNA, the CDR3 is TGTGCCAGTAGTACTTACAACTCCGGGACTAGCGGGATCACCCAGTACTTC. V is TRBV19 and J is TRBJ2-5, with 13 nucleotides matching TRBD2. With 4 bases clipped from V and 8 bases from J, the junction kept 13 bases outside the gene matches. Germline assignment: CDR1 LNHDA and CDR2 SQIVND (reference sequence). This CDR3 region has 17 residues.

V is TRBV19 and J is TRBJ2-3; possible D gene TRBD2, 6 bases. CDR3 length equals 13 residues. In germline, CDR1 is LNHDA, CDR2 SQIVND (reference sequence). The V gene lost 3 bases and the J gene lost 9 bases, with 13 bases spanning the gap. CDR3 sequence (DNA): TGTGCCAGTAGTATTGACCTCGGAGGGACGCAGTATTTT. Translated: CASSIDLGGTQYF.

The chain joins TRBV9 to TRBJ2-1; TRBD1 might be the D (6 bases). With 3 bases removed from V and 2 bases from J, the gap between germline ends came to 12 bases. Germline V gives CDR1 SGDLS, CDR2 YYNGEE. This CDR3 comprises 15 residues. The DNA for the CDR3 is TGTGCCAGCAGCGGACTCGACAGGACCTACAATGAGCAGTTCTTC. As protein: CASSGLDRTYNEQFF.

The chain couples TRBV21-1 to TRBJ1-2; TRBD1, the table's D call, lacks a check against the DNA. TRBV21-1 constitutes a pseudogene. The CDR3 covers 18 residues. CDR3 bases: TGTGCCAGCAGCATTCCCCGGGACAGGGGGCGTCTAGACTATGGCTACACCTTC. Translating it yields CASSIPRDRGRLDYGYTF.

This clone was observed a single time. The CDR3 DNA is TGTGCCAGCAGCGCCCTACTAGCGGACAATGAGCAGTTCTTC. Translated, it gives CASSALLADNEQFF. V and J are TRBV9 and TRBJ2-1, with 8 nucleotides matching TRBD2. Losses at the gene ends were 3 bases for V and 5 bases for J; bases not matched to a gene: 4. The CDR3 is 14 amino acids. Per germline, CDR1 SGDLS and CDR2 YYNGEE.

Points on this clone: At one end, the junction sequence differs from germline, possibly due to a read error. This rearrangement joins TRBV7-9 to TRBJ2-1; 8 positions agree with TRBD2. Germline V gives CDR1 SEHNR, CDR2 FQNEAQ (reference sequence). The CDR3 has 14 residues. The CDR3 nucleotides read TGTTCCAGCAGCTTACTAGCGGACACTGGTGAGCAGTTCTTC. Its translation is CSSSLLADTGEQFF.

In nucleotides, the CDR3 is TGTGCCAGCAGCCGAGTCGACAGCCGGATGGGTGAGCAGTTCTTC. Translated: CASSRVDSRMGEQFF. V gene TRBV14 combines with J gene TRBJ2-1; the D gene is possibly TRBD1 (5 bases). V lost 4 bases and J 9 bases, leaving 19 bases between the germline ends. The CDR3 has 15 amino acids. In germline, CDR1 is SGHDN, CDR2 FVKESK.

This chain uses TRBV11-3 with TRBJ1-6, with 10 bases that match TRBD1. CDR1 is SGHNT, CDR2 YENEEA, per germline. J lost 10 bases, V lost 1 base, and 1 base had no gene match. The CDR3 length is 14 residues. CDR3 nucleotide sequence: TGTGCCAGCAGCTTAGGGACAGGGGGGTCACCCCTCCACTTT. This encodes CASSLGTGGSPLHF.

In DNA form, the CDR3 reads TGCGCCAGCAGCCAAGTGGGGGCGAGGGCGGACACTGAAGCTTTCTTT. Translation gives CASSQVGARADTEAFF. V is TRBV4-3 and J is TRBJ1-1, with a possible D match to TRBD1 (6 bases). The CDR3 covers 16 residues. The germline CDR1 and CDR2 sequences are LGHNA and YSLEER. V was pared by 1 base and J by 3 bases, with 15 bases between.

V usage is TRBV28 and J usage is TRBJ2-3, with D unresolved. CDR3 length: 15 residues. Germline loops: CDR1 MDHEN, CDR2 SYDVKM. V lost 6 bases and J 3 bases, leaving 16 bases between the germline ends. The CDR3 is CASRTQRKSTDTQYF. CDR3 coding DNA: TGTGCCAGCAGGACACAACGGAAATCAACAGATACGCAGTATTTT.

The chain combines TRBV28 with TRBJ1-1; possibly TRBD1 for D (6 bases). V was clipped by 2 bases and J by 0 bases, with 10 bases between them. There are 15 residues in the CDR3. Germline V gene lookup returns CDR1 MDHEN and CDR2 SYDVKM. CDR3 sequence reads: CASSLVGALNTEAFF. The CDR3 DNA follows: TGTGCCAGCAGTTTAGTGGGGGCCTTGAACACTGAAGCTTTCTTT.

CDR3 nucleotides: TGCGCCAGCAGCCAAACCCCCGCGTACAATGAGCAGTTCTTC. Residues: CASSQTPAYNEQFF. The chain combines TRBV4-1 with TRBJ2-1, with D uncertain. Trimming shortened V by 2 bases and J by 4 bases, and 9 bases separated the two germline ends. In germline, CDR1 is MGHRA, CDR2 YSYEKL. CDR3 size: 14 residues.

The CDR3 DNA follows: TGTGCCAGCAGCTGGGACTGGACCTACAATGAGCAGTTCTTC. Amino acids: CASSWDWTYNEQFF. This chain uses TRBV27 with TRBJ2-1, with D tentatively TRBD2 (6 bases). In germline, CDR1 is MNHEY, CDR2 SMNVEV (reference sequence). Trimming shortened V by 6 bases and J by 2 bases, and 11 bases separated the two germline ends. The CDR3 is 14 residues long.

In nucleotides, the CDR3 is TGTGCCAGTAGGACAGGGTATGAGCAGTTCTTC. It translates to CASRTGYEQFF. The rearrangement joins TRBV19 to TRBJ2-1; 7 nucleotides line up with TRBD1. CDR1 LNHDA and CDR2 SQIVND come from the germline V gene (reference sequence). The CDR3 is 11 residues long. The ends lost 6 bases at V and 8 bases at J; junction bases unmatched: 1.

Details on this clone: Additional DNA sequences in this sample encode the identical CDR3. This chain uses TRBV28 with TRBJ1-2, with 7 bases that match TRBD1. Looked up from germline, CDR1 is MDHEN and CDR2 is SYDVKM. The length of the CDR3 is 13 residues. V was pared by 5 bases and J by 4 bases, with 4 bases of the junction left unmatched. CDR3 loop: CASSPTGIYGYTF. In DNA, the CDR3 is TGTGCCAGCAGTCCGACAGGGATCTATGGCTACACCTTC.

V usage is TRBV19 and J usage is TRBJ1-3; possible D gene TRBD1, 6 bases. The CDR3 totals 19 residues. Trimming left V 4 bases short and J 2 bases short, with 24 bases between. CDR1 and CDR2 (germline): LNHDA, SQIVND (reference sequence). The DNA of the CDR3 is TGTGCCAGTAGTAGCCACTCAGGGGTCCCTCGAAAGGCTGGAAACACCATATATTTT. This translates into CASSSHSGVPRKAGNTIYF. The full variable domain, rest sourced from reference TRBV19 and TRBJ1-3, is DGGITQSPKYLFRKEGQNVTLSCEQNLNHDAMYWYRQDPGQGLRLIYYSQIVNDFQKGDIAEGYSVSREKKESFPLTVTSAQKNPTAFYLCASSSHSGVPRKAGNTIYFGEGSWLTVV.

The CDR3 is CASSLAGKNTEAFF. CDR3 in DNA: TGTGCCAGCAGCTTGGCCGGGAAGAACACTGAAGCTTTCTTT. The chain combines TRBV5-6 with TRBJ1-1; D is uncertain. The ends were cut back, 0 bases at V and 1 base at J, with 7 bases in the middle. Germline V gives CDR1 SGHDT, CDR2 YYEEEE. The CDR3 spans 14 residues.